This T cell receptor beta chain is drawn from a study of blood T cells in healthy people across ages. It was with a sample-barcoded 5' primer and a J-beta primer mix that a second PCR of roughly 7 to 12 cycles was run. Via MiXCR, TCRdb re-called the 5' RACE reads, giving one row per CDR3 protein. The table lists about 1.5 million distinct CDR3 sequences, around two fifths of them singletons. CDR3 length: 13 amino acids. V was pared by 11 bases and J by 3 bases, with 4 bases of the junction left unmatched. Germline values: CDR1 SNHLY, CDR2 FYNNEI. The material sequenced was blood. This clonotype was sampled from a woman aged 18-29 years in good health. The V and J genes are TRBV2 and TRBJ2-1, with TRBD1 identical over 10 bases. The CDR3 protein is CAGRTGGYNEQFF. DNA for the CDR3: TGTGCCGGACGGACAGGGGGCTACAATGAGCAGTTCTTC. Combining the CDR3 with reference TRBV2 and TRBJ2-1 gives the whole variable domain EPEVTQTPSHQVTQMGQEVILRCVPISNHLYFYWYRQILGQKVEFLVSFYNNEISEKSEIFDDQFSVERPDGSNFTLKIRSTKLEDSAMYFCAGRTGGYNEQFFGPGTRLTVL.